One TCR beta chain is described in this entry. The target antigen is unknown. The sample is drawn from a study of monozygotic twins with inflammatory bowel disease. Study conclusions and caveats: The analysis failed to separate different T cell subtypes.

Per sample, reverse transcription was split into eight reactions. The UMIs carried a 6-nucleotide sample barcode, and they were added by template switching. TCRalpha and TCRbeta cDNA went through nested PCRs of approximately 17 and 9 cycles, two in total. TCRdb reprocessed the 5' RACE reads; each CDR3 protein has one entry and no DNA is given. The sample includes roughly 140,000 distinct CDR3 sequences. The CDR3 length is 15 residues. Germline V gene data show CDR1 as SGHRS and CDR2 as YFSETQ. The rearrangement uses TRBV5-1 and TRBJ2-3. The TCR originated in a human donor with ulcerative colitis or Crohn's disease, or a healthy co-twin of an affected twin (not recorded which). Sequenced: blood. CDR3 in amino acids: CASSSDSLGADTQYF. The whole variable domain, remainder taken from reference TRBV5-1 and TRBJ2-3, is KAGVTQTPRYLIKTRGQQVTLSCSPISGHRSVSWYQQTPGQGLQFLFEYFSETQRNKGNFPGRFSGRQFSNSRSEMNVSTLELGDSALYLCASSSDSLGADTQYFGPGTRLTVL.